This TCR beta chain appears in the sequencing data of a study of blood T cell repertoires in COVID-19. Study summary: Sources were T cells, B-cell-depleted T cells, or PBMCs; the material itself was cDNA or gDNA.

Methods used by the authors: Scientists estimated how many nucleated cells there were by amplifying reference gene primers. The assay was immunoSEQ multiplex PCR, and TCRdb's table has in-frame clones only and misses some. The D gene and trimming were derived from the DNA, and the V and J assignments and clone size from that table. The sample has some 350,000 clones; under 95% are singletons. This clone was detected only once. The CDR3 has 16 residues. Germline CDR1 MNHEY, CDR2 SVGAGI. Trimming took off 0 bases at V and 3 bases at J, with 11 bases between the two ends. V gene TRBV6-5 combines with J gene TRBJ1-4; D is unresolved. The clonotype was recovered from a woman between 18 and 30 years old who had recovered from COVID-19. The sequencing input was peripheral blood. The CDR3 spells CASSYSKSLPNEKLFF. DNA for the CDR3: TGTGCCAGCAGTTACTCGAAAAGTCTACCTAATGAAAAACTGTTTTTT.